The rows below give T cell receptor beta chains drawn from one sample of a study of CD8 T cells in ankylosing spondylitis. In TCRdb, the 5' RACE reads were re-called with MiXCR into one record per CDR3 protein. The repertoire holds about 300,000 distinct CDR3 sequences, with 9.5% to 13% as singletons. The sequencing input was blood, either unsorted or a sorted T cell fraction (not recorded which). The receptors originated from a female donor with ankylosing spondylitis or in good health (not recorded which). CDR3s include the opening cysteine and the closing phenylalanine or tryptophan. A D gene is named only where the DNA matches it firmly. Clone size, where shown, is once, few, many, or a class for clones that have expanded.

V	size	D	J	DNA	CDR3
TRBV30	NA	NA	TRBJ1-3	TGTGCCTTACAAACCTCTGGAAACACCATATATTTT	CALQTSGNTIYF
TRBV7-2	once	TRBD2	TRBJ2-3	TGTGCCAGCAGTGAAGCGGGGCCCGATACGCAGTATTTT	CASSEAGPDTQYF
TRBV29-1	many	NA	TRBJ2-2	TGCAGCGTTGAACTACGACTTAACACCGGGGAGCTGTTTTTT	CSVELRLNTGELFF
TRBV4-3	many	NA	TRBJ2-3	TGCGCCAGCAGCCAGGGCGAGATGGCGTGGACAGATACGCAGTATTTT	CASSQGEMAWTDTQYF
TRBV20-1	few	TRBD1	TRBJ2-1	TGCAGTGCGCAAGCCGGACAGGCAGGGCAGTTCTTC	CSAQAGQAGQFF
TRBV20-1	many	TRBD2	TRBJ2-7	TGCAGTGCTAGCGGGACTAGCGATCAGAGCGAGCAGTACTTC	CSASGTSDQSEQYF
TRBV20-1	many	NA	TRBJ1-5	TGCAGTGCTAGAGGAGGTGATGTGCCCCAGCATTTT	CSARGGDVPQHF
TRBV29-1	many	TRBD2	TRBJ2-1	TGCAGCGTTTCGTTAGCGGGAGGTCCCAATGAGCAGTTCTTC	CSVSLAGGPNEQFF
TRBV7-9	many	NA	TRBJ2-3	TGTGCCAGCAGCTTCACAGATACGCAGTATTTT	CASSFTDTQYF
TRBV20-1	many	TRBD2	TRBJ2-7	TGCAGTGCTAGAGATCCCGGGACTAGCGCCTACGAGCAGTACTTC	CSARDPGTSAYEQYF
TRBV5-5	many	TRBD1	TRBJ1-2	TGTGCCAGCAGCTTGGACAGGGGCATGTGGGGCTACACCTTC	CASSLDRGMWGYTF
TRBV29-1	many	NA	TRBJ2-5	TGCAGCGTTAGTAGAGGGGTTGTTGGAGAGACCCAGTACTTC	CSVSRGVVGETQYF
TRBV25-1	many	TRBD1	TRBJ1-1	TGTGCCAGCAGGGACAGGGGTCACACTGAAGCTTTCTTT	CASRDRGHTEAFF
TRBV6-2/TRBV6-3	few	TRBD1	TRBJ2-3	TGTGCCAGCAGGGGAGGGAAGGGGGACAGGGAGTATGGAAGCACAGATACGCAGTATTTT	CASRGGKGDREYGSTDTQYF
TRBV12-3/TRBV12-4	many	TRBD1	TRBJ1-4	TGTGCCAGCAGTTCGACAGGGGGGGTTGAAAAACTGTTTTTT	CASSSTGGVEKLFF
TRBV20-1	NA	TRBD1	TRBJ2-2	TGCAGTGCTAAGAGACAGGGGACCGGGGAGCTGTTTTTT	CSAKRQGTGELFF
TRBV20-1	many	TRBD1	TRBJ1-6	TGCAGTGCTAGAATGAATTTCGGGGACAGCTCCTATAATTCACCCCTCCACTTT	CSARMNFGDSSYNSPLHF
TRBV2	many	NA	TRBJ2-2	TGTGCCAGCAGTGAAGGGCAGCCCGGGGAGCTGTTTTTT	CASSEGQPGELFF
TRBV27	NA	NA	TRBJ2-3	TGTGCCAGCAGCCCGCACGGCGTCGATACGCAGTATTTT	CASSPHGVDTQYF
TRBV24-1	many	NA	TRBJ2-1	TGTGCCACCAGTGTCCCCCCGGGTGAGCAGTTCTTC	CATSVPPGEQFF
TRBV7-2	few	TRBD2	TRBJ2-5	TGTGCCAGCAGCCCAGCGAGGACTAGCGGGAGGGAGACCCAGTACTTC	CASSPARTSGRETQYF
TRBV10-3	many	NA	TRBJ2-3	TGTGCCACGTCCCAGGGGGGGGGCACAGATACGCAGTATTTT	CATSQGGGTDTQYF
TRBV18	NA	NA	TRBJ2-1	TGTGCCAGCTCACCTAAGGAGGAGCAGTTCTTC	CASSPKEEQFF
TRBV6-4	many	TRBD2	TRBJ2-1	TGTGCCAGCAGTGACTTGCTTAGCGGGAGTACAAATGAGCAGTTCTTC	CASSDLLSGSTNEQFF
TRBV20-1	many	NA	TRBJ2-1	TGCAGTGCTAGAGCACACGGGACCTACGACAATGAGCAGTTCTTC	CSARAHGTYDNEQFF
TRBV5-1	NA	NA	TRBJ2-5	TGCGCCAGCTGGGAGGGGGCCACGAGGAAGACCCAGTACTTC	CASWEGATRKTQYF
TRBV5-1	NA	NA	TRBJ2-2	TGCGCCAGCAGCTGGGAAGACCTGAACACCGGGGAGCTGTTTTTT	CASSWEDLNTGELFF
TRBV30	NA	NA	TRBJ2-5	TGTGCCTGGAGTCCCGAAGAATTTCAAGAGACCCAGTACTTC	CAWSPEEFQETQYF
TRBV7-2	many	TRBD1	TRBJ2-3	TGTGCCAGCAGCCCCCACCTCGACAGGGGGCCGTATTTT	CASSPHLDRGPYF